The sequence of this T cell receptor beta chain was determined in a study of spatial heterogeneity in lung cancer. About the study: The donor population consisted of over 55 patients with untreated, early-stage non-small cell lung cancer. Where they were available, follow-up PBMC samples were sequenced, at a median of about 22 months after resection.

This clonotype was picked up a small number of times. CDR1 is SGHNT, CDR2 YYREEE, per germline (reference sequence). The CDR3 runs 16 residues. V gave up 0 bases and J gave up 0 bases; unmatched junction bases: 4. Specified time point: blood at routine non-recurrence follow-up after resection. TCR cDNA molecules each carried a unique molecular identifier. TCRdb re-analysed the 5' RACE reads in MiXCR, keeping a single row per CDR3 protein. The sample has over 95,000 distinct CDR3 sequences; about a tenth are singletons. The rearrangement links TRBV5-4 to TRBJ1-1, with 8 nucleotides matching TRBD1. Sequencing was performed on PBMCs, taken at follow-up. This TCR was sampled from a female donor with early-stage non-small cell lung cancer. CDR3 in DNA: TGTGCCAGCAGCTTGGAGTTGACAGGGGTGAACACTGAAGCTTTCTTT. Protein: CASSLELTGVNTEAFF.